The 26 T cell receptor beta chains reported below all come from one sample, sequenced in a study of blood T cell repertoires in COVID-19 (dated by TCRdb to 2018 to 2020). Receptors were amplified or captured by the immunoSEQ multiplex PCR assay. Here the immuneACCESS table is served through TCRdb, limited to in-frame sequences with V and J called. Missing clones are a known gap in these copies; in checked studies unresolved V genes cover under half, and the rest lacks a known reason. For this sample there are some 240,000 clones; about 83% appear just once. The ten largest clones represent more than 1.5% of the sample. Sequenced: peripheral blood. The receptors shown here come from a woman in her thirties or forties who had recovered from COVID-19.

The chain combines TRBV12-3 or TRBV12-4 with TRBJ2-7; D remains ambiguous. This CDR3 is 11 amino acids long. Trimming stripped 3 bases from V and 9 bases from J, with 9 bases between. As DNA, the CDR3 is TGTGCCAGCAGTTTGAGGATTCGGCAGTACTTC. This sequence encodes CASSLRIRQYF.

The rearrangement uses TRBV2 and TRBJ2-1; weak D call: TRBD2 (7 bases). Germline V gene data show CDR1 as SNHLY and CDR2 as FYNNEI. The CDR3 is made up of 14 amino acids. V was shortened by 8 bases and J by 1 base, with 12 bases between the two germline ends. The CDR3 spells CASSRGASYNEQFF. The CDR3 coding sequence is TGTGCCAGCTCCCGGGGGGCTTCCTACAATGAGCAGTTCTTC.

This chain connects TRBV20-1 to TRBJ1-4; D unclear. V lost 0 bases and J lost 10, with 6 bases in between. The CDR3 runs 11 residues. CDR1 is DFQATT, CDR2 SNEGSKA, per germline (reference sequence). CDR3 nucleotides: TGCAGTGCTAGAGAGCAGGTAAAACTGTTTTTT. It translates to CSAREQVKLFF.

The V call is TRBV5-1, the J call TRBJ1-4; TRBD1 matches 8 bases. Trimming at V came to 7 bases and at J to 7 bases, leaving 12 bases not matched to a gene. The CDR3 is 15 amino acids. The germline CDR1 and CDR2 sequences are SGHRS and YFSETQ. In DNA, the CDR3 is TGCGCCAGCTCCACCCGCCAGGGGGCTGGTGAAAAACTGTTTTTT. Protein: CASSTRQGAGEKLFF.

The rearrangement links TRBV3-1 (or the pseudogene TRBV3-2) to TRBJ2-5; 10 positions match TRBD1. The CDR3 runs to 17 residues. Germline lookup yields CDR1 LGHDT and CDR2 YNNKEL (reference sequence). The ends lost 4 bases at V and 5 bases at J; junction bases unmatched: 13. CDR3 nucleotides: TGTGCCAGCAGCCCCCATGCAGGGACAGGGGATCGGGAGACCCAGTACTTC. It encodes CASSPHAGTGDRETQYF.

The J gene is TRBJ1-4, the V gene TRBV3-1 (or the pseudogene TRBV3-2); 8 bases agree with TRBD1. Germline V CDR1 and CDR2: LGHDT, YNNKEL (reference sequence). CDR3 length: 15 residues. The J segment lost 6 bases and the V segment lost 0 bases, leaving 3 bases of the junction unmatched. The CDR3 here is CASSQDRTGYEKLFF. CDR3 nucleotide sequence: TGTGCCAGCAGCCAAGATAGGACAGGGTATGAAAAACTGTTTTTT.

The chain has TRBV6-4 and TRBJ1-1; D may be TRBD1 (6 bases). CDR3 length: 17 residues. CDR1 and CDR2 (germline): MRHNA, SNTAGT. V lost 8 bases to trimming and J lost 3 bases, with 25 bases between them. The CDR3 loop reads CASPHRRGAGGDTEAFF. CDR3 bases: TGTGCCAGCCCCCACAGGCGGGGGGCCGGGGGTGACACTGAAGCTTTCTTT.

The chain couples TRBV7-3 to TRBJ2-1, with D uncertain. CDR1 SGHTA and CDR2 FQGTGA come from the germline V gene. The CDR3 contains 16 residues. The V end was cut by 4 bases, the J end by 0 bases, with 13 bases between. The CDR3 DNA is TGTGCCAGCAGCTCTCGTAGCTGGAGCTCCTACAATGAGCAGTTCTTC. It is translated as CASSSRSWSSYNEQFF.

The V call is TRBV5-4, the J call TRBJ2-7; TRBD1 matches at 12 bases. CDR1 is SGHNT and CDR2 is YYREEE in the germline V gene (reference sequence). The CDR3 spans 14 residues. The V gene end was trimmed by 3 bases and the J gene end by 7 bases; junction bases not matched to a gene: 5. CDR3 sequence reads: CASSSGQGAREQYF. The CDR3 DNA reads TGTGCCAGCAGCTCGGGACAGGGGGCGAGGGAGCAGTACTTC.

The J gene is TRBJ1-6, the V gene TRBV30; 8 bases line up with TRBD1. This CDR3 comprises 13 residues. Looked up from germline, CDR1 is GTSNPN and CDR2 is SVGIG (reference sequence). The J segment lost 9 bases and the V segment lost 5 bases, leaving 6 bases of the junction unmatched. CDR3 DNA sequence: TGTGCCTGGTCGGGACAGGCGGGTTCACCCCTCCACTTT. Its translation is CAWSGQAGSPLHF.

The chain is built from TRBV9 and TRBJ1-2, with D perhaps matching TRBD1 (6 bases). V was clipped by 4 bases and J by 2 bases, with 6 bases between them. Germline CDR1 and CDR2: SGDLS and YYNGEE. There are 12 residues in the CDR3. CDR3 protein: CASSTGNYGYTF. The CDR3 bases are TGTGCCAGCAGCACAGGGAACTATGGCTACACCTTC.

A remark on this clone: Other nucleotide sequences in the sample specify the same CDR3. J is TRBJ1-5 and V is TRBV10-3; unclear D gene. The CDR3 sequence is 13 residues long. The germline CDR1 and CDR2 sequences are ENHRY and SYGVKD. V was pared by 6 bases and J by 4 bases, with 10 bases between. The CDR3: CAIRGQSNQPQHF. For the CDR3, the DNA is TGTGCCATCAGGGGCCAGAGTAATCAGCCCCAGCATTTT.

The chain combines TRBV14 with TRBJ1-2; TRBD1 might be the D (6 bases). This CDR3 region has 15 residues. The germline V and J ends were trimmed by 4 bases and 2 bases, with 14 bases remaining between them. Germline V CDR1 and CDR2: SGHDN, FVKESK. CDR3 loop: CASSPWDTLNYGYTF. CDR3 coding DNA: TGTGCCAGCAGCCCCTGGGACACCCTAAACTATGGCTACACCTTC.

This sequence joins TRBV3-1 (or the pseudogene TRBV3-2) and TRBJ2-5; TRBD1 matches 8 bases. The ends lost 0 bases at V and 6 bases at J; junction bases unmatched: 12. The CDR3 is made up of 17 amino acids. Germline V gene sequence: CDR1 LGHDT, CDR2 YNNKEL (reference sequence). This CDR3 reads CASSQDAISVRGQTQYF. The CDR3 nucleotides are TGTGCCAGCAGCCAAGATGCCATCAGTGTCAGGGGGCAGACCCAGTACTTC.

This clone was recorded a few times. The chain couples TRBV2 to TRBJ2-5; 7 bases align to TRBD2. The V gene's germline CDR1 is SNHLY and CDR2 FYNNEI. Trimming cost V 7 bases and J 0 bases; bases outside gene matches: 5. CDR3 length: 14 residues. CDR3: CASTGLADQETQYF. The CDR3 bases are TGTGCCAGCACGGGGCTAGCGGACCAAGAGACCCAGTACTTC.

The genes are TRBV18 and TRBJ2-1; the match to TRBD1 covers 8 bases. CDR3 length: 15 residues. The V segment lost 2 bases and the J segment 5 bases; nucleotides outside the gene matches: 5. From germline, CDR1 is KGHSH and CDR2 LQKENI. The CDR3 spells CASSPGQGSNNEQFF. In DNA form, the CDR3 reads TGTGCCAGCTCACCAGGACAGGGAAGTAACAATGAGCAGTTCTTC.

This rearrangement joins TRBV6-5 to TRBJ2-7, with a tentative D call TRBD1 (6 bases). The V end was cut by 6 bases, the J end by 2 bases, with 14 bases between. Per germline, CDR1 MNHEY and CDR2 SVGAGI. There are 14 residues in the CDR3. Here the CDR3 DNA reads TGTGCCAGCAGCCAGTTCAGGGGACCCTACGAGCAGTACTTC. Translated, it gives CASSQFRGPYEQYF.

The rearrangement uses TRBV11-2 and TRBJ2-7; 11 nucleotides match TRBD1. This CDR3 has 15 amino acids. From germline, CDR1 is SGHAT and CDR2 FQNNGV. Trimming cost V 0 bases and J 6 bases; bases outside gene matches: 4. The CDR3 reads CASSLDRGTGGEQYF. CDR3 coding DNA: TGTGCCAGCAGCTTAGATCGTGGGACAGGGGGCGAGCAGTACTTC.

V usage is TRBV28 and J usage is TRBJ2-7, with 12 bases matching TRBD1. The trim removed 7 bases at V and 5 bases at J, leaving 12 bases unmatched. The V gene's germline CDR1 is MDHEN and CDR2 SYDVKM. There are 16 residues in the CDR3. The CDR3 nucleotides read TGTGCCAGCACCACACCCCCGGGACAGGGGGCTGACGAGCAGTACTTC. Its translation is CASTTPPGQGADEQYF. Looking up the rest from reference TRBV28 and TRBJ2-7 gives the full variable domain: DVKVTQSSRYLVKRTGEKVFLECVQDMDHENMFWYRQDPGLGLRLIYFSYDVKMKEKGDIPEGYSVSREKKERFSLILESASTNQTSMYLCASTTPPGQGADEQYFGPGTRLTVT.

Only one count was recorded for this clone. This CDR3 reads CATSRDIVYEQYF. The CDR3 nucleotides read TGTGCCACCAGCAGAGATATCGTCTACGAGCAGTACTTC. The gene calls are TRBV15 and TRBJ2-7; D gene uncertain. CDR3 length: 13 amino acids. The germline V and J ends were trimmed by 0 bases and 3 bases, with 6 bases remaining between them. CDR1 is LNHNV and CDR2 is YYDKDF in the germline V gene (reference sequence).

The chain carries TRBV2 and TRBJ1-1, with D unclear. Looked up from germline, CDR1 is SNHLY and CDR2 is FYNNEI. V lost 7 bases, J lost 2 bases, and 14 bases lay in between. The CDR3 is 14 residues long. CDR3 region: CASTLGGANTEAFF. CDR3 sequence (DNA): TGTGCCAGCACCTTAGGTGGAGCTAACACTGAAGCTTTCTTT.

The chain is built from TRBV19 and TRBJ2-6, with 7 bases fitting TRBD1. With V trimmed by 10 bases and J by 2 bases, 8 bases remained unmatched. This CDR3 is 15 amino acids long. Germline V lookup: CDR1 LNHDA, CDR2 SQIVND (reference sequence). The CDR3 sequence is CATSTGVAGANVLTF. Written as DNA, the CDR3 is TGTGCCACATCAACAGGGGTTGCTGGGGCCAACGTCCTGACTTTC.

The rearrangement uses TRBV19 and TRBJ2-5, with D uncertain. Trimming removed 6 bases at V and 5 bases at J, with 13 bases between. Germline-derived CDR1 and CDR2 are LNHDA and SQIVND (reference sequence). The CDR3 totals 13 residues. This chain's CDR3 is CASSLTPRETQYF. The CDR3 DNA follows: TGTGCCAGTAGCCTAACGCCTCGGGAGACCCAGTACTTC.

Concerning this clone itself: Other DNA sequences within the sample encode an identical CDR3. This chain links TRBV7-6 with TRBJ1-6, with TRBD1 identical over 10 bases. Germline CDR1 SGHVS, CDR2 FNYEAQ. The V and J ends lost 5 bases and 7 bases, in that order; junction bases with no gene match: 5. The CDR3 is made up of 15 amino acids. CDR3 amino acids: CASSAGQGLNSPLHF. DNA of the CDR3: TGTGCCAGCAGCGCGGGACAGGGGTTAAATTCACCCCTCCACTTT.

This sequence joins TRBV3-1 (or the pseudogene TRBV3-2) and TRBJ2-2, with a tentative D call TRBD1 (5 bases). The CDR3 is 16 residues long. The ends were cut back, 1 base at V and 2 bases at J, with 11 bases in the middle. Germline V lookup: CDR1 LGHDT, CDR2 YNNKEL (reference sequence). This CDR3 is CASSQVAGLNTGELFF. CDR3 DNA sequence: TGTGCCAGCAGCCAAGTAGCAGGGCTTAACACCGGGGAGCTGTTTTTT.

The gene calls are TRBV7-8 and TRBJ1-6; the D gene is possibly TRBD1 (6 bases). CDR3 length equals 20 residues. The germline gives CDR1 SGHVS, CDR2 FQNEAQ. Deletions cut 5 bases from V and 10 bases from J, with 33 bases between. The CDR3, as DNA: TGTGCCAGCAGCACGCGGGAAGGGACACGGCTTTTTGGGAGGGCATCACCCCTCCACTTT. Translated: CASSTREGTRLFGRASPLHF.